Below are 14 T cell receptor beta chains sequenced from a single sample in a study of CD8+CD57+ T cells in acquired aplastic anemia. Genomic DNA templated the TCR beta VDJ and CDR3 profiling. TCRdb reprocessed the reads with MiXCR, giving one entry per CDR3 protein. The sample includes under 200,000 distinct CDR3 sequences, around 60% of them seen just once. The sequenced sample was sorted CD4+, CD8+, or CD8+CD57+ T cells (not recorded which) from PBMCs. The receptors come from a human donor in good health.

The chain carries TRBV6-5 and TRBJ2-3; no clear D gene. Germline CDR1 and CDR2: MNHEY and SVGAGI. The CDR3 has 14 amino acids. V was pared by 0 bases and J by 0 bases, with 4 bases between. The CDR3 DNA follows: TGTGCCAGCAGTTACTCGAGGAGCACAGATACGCAGTATTTT. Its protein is CASSYSRSTDTQYF.

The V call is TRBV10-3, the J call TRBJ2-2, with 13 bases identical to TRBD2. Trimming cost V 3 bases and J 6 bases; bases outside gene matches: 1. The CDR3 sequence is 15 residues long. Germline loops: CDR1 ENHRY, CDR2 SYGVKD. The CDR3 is CAISDGTSGAGELFF. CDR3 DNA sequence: TGTGCCATCAGTGATGGGACTAGCGGGGCCGGGGAGCTGTTTTTT.

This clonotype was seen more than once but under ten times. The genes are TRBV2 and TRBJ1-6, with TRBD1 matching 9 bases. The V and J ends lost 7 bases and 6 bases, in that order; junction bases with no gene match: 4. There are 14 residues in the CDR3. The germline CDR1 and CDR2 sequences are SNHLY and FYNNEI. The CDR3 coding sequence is TGTGCCAGCACCGGGACAGGGACTAATTCACCCCTCCACTTT. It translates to CASTGTGTNSPLHF.

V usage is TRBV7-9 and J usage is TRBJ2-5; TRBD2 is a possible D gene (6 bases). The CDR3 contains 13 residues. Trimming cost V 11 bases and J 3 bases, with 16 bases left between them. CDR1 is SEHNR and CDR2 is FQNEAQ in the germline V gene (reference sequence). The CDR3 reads CAGTGTSKETQYF. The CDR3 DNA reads TGTGCCGGTACCGGGACTTCCAAAGAGACCCAGTACTTC.

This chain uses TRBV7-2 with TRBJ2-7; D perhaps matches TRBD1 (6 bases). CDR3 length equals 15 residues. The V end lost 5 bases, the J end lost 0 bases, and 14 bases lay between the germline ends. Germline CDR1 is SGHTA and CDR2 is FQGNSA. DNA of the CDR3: TGTGCCAGCAGCCGGAACACAGGGATCTCCTACGAGCAGTACTTC. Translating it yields CASSRNTGISYEQYF.

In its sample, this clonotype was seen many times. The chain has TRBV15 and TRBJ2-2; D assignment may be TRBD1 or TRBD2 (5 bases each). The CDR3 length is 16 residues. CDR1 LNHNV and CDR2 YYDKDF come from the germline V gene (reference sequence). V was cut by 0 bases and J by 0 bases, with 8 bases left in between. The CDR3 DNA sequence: TGTGCCACCAGCAGAGACGGGACCGCGAACACCGGGGAGCTGTTTTTT. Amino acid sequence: CATSRDGTANTGELFF. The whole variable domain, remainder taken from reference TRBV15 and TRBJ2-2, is DAMVIQNPRYQVTQFGKPVTLSCSQTLNHNVMYWYQQKSSQAPKLLFHYYDKDFNNEADTPDNFQSRRPNTSFCFLDIRSPGLGDTAMYLCATSRDGTANTGELFFGEGSRLTVL.

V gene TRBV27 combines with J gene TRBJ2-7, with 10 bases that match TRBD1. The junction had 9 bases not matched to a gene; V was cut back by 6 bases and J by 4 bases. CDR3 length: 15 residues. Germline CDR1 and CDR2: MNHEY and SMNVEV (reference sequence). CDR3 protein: CASSKGQGSGYEQYF. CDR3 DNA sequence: TGTGCCAGCAGCAAGGGACAGGGGAGCGGTTACGAGCAGTACTTC.

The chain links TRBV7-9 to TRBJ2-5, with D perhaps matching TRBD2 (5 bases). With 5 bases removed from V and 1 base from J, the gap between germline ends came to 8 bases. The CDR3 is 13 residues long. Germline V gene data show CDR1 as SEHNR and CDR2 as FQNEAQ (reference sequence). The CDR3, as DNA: TGTGCCAGCAGCCCCACTAGCCAAGAGACCCAGTACTTC. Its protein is CASSPTSQETQYF.

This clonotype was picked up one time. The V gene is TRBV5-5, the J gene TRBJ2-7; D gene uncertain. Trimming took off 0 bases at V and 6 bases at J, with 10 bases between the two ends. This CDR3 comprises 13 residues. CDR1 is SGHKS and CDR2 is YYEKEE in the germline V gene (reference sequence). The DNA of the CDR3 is TGTGCCAGCAGCTTGGTTCCAGTCGTCGAGCAGTACTTC. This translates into CASSLVPVVEQYF.

This CDR3 is CASSGRDSNSPLHF. The CDR3 region has the DNA TGTGCCAGCAGCGGCCGGGACAGTAATTCACCCCTCCACTTT. J is TRBJ1-6 and V is TRBV7-6; 7 bases map to TRBD1. With V trimmed by 5 bases and J by 6 bases, 4 bases remained unmatched. The CDR3 is 14 amino acids. CDR1 is SGHVS and CDR2 is FNYEAQ in the germline V gene.

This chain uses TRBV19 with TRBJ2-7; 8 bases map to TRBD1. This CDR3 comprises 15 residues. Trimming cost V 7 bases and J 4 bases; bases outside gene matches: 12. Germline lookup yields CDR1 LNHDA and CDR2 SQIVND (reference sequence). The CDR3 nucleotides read TGTGCCAGTATAGGAAGGAAACAGGGGGTATACGAGCAGTACTTC. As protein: CASIGRKQGVYEQYF.

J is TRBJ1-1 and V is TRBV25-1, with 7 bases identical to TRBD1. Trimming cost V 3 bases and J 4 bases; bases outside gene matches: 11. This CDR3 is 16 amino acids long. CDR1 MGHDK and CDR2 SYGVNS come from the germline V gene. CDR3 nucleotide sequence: TGTGCCAGCAGTGACCGCTCGACAGGGAGGAGCACTGAAGCTTTCTTT. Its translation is CASSDRSTGRSTEAFF.

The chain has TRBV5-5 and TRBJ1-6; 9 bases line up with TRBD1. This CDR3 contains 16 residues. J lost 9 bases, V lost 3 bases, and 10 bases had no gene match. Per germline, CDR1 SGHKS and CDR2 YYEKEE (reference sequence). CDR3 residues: CASSSGGTGLVSPLHF. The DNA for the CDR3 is TGTGCCAGCAGCTCCGGCGGGACAGGGCTGGTTTCACCCCTCCACTTT.

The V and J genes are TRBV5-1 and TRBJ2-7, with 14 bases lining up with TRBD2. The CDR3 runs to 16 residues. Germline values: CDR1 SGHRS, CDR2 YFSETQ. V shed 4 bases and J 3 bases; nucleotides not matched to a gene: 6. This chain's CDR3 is CASSGGLAGGHYEQYF. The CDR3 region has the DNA TGCGCCAGCAGCGGCGGACTAGCGGGAGGACACTACGAGCAGTACTTC.